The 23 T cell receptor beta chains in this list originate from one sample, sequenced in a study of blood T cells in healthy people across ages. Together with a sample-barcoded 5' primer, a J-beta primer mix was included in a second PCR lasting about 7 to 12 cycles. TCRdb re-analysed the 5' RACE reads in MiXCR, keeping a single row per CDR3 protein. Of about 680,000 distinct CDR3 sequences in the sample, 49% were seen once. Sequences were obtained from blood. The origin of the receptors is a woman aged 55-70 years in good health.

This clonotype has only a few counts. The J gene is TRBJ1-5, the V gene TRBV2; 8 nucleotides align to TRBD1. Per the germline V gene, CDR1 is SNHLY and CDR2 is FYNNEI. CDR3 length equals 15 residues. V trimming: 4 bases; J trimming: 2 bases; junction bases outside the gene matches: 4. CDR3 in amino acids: CASSGSGGGNQPQHF. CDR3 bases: TGTGCCAGCAGTGGTTCAGGGGGCGGCAATCAGCCCCAGCATTTT.

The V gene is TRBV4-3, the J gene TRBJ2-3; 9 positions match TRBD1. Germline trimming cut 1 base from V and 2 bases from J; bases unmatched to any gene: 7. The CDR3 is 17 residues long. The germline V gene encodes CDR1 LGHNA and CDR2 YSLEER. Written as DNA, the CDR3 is TGCGCCAGCAGCCAAGGGGGGACAGGGTTCTTCACAGATACGCAGTATTTT. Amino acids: CASSQGGTGFFTDTQYF.

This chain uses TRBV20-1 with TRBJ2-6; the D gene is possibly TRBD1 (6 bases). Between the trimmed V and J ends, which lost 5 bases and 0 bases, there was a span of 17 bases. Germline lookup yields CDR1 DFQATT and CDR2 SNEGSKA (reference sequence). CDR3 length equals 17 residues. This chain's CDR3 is CSARQGQPYSGANVLTF. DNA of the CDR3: TGCAGTGCTCGCCAAGGACAGCCCTACTCTGGGGCCAACGTCCTGACTTTC.

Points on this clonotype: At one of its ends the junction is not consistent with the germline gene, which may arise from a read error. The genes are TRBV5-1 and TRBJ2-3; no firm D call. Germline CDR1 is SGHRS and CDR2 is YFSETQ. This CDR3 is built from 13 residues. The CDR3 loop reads CTSSLDPTDTQYF. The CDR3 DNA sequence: TGCACCAGCAGCTTGGATCCTACAGATACGCAGTATTTT.

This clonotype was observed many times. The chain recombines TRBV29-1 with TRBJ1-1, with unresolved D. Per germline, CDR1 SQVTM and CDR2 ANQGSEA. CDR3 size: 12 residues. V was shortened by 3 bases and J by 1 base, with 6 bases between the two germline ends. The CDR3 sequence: CSVDRSNTEAFF. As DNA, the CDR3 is TGCAGCGTTGACAGGTCGAACACTGAAGCTTTCTTT. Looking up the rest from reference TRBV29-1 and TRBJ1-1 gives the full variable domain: SAVISQKPSRDICQRGTSLTIQCQVDSQVTMMFWYRQQPGQSLTLIATANQGSEATYESGFVIDKFPISRPNLTFSTLTVSNMSPEDSSIYLCSVDRSNTEAFFGQGTRLTVV.

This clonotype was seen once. The CDR3 region has the DNA TGTGCCAGCAGCTTCCGTCCCACCTTGGCCTACAATGAGCAGTTCTTC. It encodes CASSFRPTLAYNEQFF. The chain carries TRBV7-8 and TRBJ2-1; unclear D gene. The CDR3 covers 16 residues. The V end was cut by 3 bases, the J end by 2 bases, with 14 bases between. Germline assignment: CDR1 SGHVS and CDR2 FQNEAQ.

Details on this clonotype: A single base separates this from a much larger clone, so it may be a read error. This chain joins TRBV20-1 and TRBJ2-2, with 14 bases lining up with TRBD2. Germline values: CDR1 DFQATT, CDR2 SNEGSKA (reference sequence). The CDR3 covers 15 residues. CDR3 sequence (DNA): TGCAGTGCTAGGGGACTAGCGGGAGACACCAGGGAGCTGTTTTTT. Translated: CSARGLAGDTRELFF.

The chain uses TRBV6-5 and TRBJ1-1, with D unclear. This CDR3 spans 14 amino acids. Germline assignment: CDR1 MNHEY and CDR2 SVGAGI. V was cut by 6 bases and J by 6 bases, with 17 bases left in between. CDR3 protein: CASSPPLEGAEAFF. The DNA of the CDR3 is TGTGCCAGCAGCCCTCCTTTGGAGGGCGCTGAAGCTTTCTTT.

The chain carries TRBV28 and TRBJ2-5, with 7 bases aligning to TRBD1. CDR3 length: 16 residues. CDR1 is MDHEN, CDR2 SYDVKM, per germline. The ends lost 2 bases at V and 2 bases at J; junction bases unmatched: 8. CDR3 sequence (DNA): TGTGCCAGCAGTTTAGGCGTGGGGACAGCGCAAGAGACCCAGTACTTC. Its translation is CASSLGVGTAQETQYF.

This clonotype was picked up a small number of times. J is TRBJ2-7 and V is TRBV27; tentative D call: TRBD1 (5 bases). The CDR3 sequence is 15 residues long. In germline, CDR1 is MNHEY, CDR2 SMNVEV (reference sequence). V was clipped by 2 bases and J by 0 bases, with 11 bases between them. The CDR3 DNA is TGTGCCAGCAGTTTACAGGGCTGGAGCTCCTACGAGCAGTACTTC. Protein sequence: CASSLQGWSSYEQYF.

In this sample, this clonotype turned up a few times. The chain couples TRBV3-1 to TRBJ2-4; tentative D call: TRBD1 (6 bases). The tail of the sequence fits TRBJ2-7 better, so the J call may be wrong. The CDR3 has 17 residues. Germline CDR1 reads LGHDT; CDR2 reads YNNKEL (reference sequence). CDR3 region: CASSQIRNRVGEDEQYF. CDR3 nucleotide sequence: TGTGCCAGCAGCCAAATAAGAAACAGGGTGGGGGAAGACGAGCAGTACTTC.

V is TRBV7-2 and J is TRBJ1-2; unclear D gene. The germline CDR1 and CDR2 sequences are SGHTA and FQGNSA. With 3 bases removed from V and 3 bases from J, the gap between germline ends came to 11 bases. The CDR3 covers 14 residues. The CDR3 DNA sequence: TGTGCCAGCAGCTTGGCTGACGGCGACTATGGCTACACCTTC. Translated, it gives CASSLADGDYGYTF.

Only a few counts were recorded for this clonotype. The DNA of the CDR3 is TGTGCCAGCAGCTTAACTGCAGGAGAAAAAGAGACCCAGTACTTC. Protein product: CASSLTAGEKETQYF. The chain recombines TRBV7-2 with TRBJ2-5, with no clear D. Germline V gene data show CDR1 as SGHTA and CDR2 as FQGNSA. V lost 2 bases to trimming and J lost 3 bases, with 13 bases between them. This CDR3 region has 15 residues.

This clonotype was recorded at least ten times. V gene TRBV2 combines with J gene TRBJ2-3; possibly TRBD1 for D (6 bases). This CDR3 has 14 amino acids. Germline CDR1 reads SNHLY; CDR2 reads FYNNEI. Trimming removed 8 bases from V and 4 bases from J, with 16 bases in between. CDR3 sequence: CASWDMRGADTQYF. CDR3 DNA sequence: TGTGCCAGCTGGGACATGAGGGGCGCAGATACGCAGTATTTT.

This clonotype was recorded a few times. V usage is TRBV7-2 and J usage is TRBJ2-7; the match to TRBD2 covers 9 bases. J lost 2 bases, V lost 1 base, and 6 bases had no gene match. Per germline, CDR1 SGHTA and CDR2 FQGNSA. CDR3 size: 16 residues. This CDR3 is CASSLGASGKPYEQYF. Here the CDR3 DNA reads TGTGCCAGCAGCTTAGGGGCTAGCGGGAAGCCCTACGAGCAGTACTTC.

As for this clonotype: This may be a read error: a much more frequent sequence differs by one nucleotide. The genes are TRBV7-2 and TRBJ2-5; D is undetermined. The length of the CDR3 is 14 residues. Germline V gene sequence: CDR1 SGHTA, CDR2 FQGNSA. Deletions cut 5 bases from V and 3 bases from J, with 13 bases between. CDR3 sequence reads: CASSVRTVKETQYF. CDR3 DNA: TGTGCCAGCAGCGTACGGACCGTTAAAGAGACCCAGTACTTC.

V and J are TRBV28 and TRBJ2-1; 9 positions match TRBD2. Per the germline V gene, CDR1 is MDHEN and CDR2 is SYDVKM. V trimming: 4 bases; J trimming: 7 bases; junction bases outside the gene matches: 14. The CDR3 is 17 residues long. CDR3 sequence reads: CASSSLLAGTSKNEQFF. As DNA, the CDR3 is TGTGCCAGCAGTTCCCTTCTAGCGGGAACCTCCAAAAATGAGCAGTTCTTC.

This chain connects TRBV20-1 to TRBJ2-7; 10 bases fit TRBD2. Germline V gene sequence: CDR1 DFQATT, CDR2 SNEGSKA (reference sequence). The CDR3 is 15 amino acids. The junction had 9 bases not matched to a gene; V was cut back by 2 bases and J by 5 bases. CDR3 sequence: CSARKRLAGVHEQYF. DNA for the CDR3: TGCAGTGCTAGAAAGAGGCTAGCGGGAGTTCACGAGCAGTACTTC.

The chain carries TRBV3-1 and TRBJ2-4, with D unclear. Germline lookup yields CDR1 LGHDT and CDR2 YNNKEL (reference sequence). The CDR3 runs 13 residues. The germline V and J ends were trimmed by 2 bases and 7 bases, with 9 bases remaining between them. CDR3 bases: TGTGCCAGCAGCCAACGGGTTAGGAACATTCAGTACTTC. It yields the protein CASSQRVRNIQYF.

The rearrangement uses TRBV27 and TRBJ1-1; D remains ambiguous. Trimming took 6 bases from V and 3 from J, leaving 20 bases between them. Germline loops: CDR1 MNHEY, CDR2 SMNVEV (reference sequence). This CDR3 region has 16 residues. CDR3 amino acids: CASRSSTTRGYTEAFF. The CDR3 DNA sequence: TGTGCCAGCAGGAGTTCTACTACTCGTGGTTACACTGAAGCTTTCTTT.

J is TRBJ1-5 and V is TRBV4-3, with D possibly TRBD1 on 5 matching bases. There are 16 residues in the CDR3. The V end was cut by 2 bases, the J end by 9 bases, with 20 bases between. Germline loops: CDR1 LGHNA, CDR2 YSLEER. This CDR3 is CASSQFHGEPQGPQHF. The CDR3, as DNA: TGCGCCAGCAGCCAATTCCATGGGGAGCCCCAGGGGCCCCAGCATTTT.

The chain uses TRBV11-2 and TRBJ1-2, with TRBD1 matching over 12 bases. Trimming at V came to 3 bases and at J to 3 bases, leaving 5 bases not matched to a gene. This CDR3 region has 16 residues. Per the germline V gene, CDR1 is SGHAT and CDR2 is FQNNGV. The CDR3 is CASSFEGQGAYYGYTF. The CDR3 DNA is TGTGCCAGCAGCTTTGAGGGACAGGGGGCCTACTATGGCTACACCTTC.

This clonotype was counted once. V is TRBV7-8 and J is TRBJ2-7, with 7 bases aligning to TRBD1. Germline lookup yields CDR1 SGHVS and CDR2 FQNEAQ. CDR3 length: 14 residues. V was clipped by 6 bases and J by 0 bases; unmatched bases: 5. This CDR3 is CASRGQRSSYEQYF. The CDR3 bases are TGTGCCAGCAGGGGACAGAGGAGCTCCTACGAGCAGTACTTC. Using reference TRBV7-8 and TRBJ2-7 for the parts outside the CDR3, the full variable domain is GAGVSQSPRYKVAKRGQDVALRCDPISGHVSLFWYQQALGQGPEFLTYFQNEAQLDKSGLPSDRFFAERPEGSVSTLKIQRTQQEDSAVYLCASRGQRSSYEQYFGPGTRLTVT.